This is a list of T cell receptor beta chains from one sample in a study of early T cells in non-severe SARS-CoV-2 infection. TCRdb processed the 5' RACE reads anew with MiXCR; each CDR3 protein has one entry. The sample lists under 35,000 distinct CDR3 sequences, about 6.7% occurring once. The sequenced sample consisted of whole blood. The receptors were gathered from an adult who was a healthcare worker with PCR-confirmed SARS-CoV-2 infection or an uninfected control (not recorded which). Both conserved end residues are part of each CDR3. D genes are given only for firm matches. Only part of the rows carry a size: once, few, many, or a class if the clone is expanded.

TRBJ1-6	TRBV9	.	many	CASSVRDGDSPLHF	TGTGCCAGCAGCGTCAGGGACGGGGATTCACCCCTCCACTTT
TRBJ1-1	TRBV12-3/TRBV12-4	.	many	CASSFIGTEAFF	TGTGCCAGCAGCTTCATTGGCACTGAAGCTTTCTTT
TRBJ1-6	TRBV7-9	.	many	CASSSDSDNSPLHF	TGTGCCAGCAGCTCGGACAGCGATAATTCACCCCTCCACTTT
TRBJ1-2	TRBV24-1	.	many	CATSDLGVGYTF	TGTGCCACCAGTGATTTGGGAGTTGGCTACACCTTC
TRBJ1-1	TRBV30	TRBD1	few	CAWRTRQGRNTEAFF	TGTGCCTGGAGGACCCGACAGGGAAGGAACACTGAAGCTTTCTTT
TRBJ2-4	TRBV20-1	.	many	CSARKSGGEAKNIQYF	TGCAGTGCTAGAAAGAGTGGCGGGGAAGCCAAAAACATTCAGTACTTC
TRBJ2-3	TRBV7-3	.	.	CASSAAPPGDPTDTQYF	TGTGCCAGCAGCGCAGCCCCTCCAGGGGACCCCACAGATACGCAGTATTTT
TRBJ1-3	TRBV4-1	.	many	CASSQDPRNTIYF	TGCGCCAGCAGCCAAGACCCGAGAAACACCATATATTTT
TRBJ1-4	TRBV6-6	.	.	CASSYGDSNEKLFF	TGTGCCAGCAGTTACGGAGACAGTAATGAAAAACTGTTTTTT
TRBJ2-1	TRBV27	.	few	CASSPGLAWTEQFF	TGTGCCAGCAGCCCAGGCCTAGCGTGGACTGAGCAGTTCTTC
TRBJ2-7	TRBV28	TRBD2	.	CASSLRTSGGYEQYF	TGTGCCAGCAGCCTCAGGACTAGCGGGGGCTACGAGCAGTACTTC
TRBJ2-2	TRBV9	.	many	CASSAGEGGPNTGELFF	TGTGCCAGCAGCGCCGGCGAGGGGGGACCGAACACCGGGGAGCTGTTTTTT
TRBJ2-1	TRBV30	.	many	CAWNKLLGMDEQFF	TGTGCCTGGAACAAACTGCTGGGCATGGATGAGCAGTTCTTC
TRBJ2-1	TRBV28	.	many	CASSFLANEQFF	TGTGCCAGCAGTTTTCTAGCGAATGAGCAGTTCTTC
TRBJ2-5	TRBV11-1	.	many	CASSPDRRGGETQYF	TGTGCCAGCAGCCCGGATAGGCGGGGAGGAGAGACCCAGTACTTC